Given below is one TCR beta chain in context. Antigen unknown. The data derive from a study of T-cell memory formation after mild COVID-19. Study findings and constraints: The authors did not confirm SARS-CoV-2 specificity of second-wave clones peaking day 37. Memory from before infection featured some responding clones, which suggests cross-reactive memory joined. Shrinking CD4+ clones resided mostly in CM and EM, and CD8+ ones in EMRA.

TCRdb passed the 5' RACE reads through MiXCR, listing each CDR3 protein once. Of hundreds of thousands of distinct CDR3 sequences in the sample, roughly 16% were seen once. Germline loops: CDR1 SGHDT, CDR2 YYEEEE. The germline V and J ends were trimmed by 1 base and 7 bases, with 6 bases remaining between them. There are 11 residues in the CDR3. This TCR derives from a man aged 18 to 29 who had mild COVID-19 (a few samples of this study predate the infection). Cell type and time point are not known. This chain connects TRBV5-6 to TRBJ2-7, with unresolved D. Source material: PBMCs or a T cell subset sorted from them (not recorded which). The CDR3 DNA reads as TGTGCCAGCAGCTTGCCGGCGGAGCAGTACGTC. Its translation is CASSLPAEQYV.